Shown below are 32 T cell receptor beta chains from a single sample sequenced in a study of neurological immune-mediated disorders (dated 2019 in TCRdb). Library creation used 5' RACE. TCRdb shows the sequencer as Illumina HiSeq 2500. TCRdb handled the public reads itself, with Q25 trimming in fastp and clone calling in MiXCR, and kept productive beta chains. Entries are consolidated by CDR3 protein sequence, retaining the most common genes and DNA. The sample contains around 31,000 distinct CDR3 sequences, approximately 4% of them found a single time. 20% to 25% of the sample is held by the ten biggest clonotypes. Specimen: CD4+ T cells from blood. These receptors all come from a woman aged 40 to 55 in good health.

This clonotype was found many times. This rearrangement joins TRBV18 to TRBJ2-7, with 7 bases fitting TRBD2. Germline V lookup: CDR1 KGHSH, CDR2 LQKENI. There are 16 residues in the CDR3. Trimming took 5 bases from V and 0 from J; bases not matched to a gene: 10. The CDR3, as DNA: TGTGCCAGCTCAGGCACCTCGGGGGGAAGCTCCTACGAGCAGTACTTC. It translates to CASSGTSGGSSYEQYF.

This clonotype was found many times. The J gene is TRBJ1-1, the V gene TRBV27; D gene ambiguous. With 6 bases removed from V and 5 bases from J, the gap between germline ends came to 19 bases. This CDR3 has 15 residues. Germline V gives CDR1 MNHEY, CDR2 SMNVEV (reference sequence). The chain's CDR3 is CASSPPSLLSTEAFF. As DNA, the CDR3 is TGTGCCAGCAGCCCACCCTCCCTCTTGAGTACTGAAGCTTTCTTT.

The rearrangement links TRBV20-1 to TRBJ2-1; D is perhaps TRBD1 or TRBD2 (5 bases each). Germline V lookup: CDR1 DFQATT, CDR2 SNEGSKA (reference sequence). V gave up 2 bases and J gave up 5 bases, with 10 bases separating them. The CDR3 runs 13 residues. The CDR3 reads CSARMGRDNEQFF. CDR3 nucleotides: TGCAGTGCTAGAATGGGGCGGGACAATGAGCAGTTCTTC.

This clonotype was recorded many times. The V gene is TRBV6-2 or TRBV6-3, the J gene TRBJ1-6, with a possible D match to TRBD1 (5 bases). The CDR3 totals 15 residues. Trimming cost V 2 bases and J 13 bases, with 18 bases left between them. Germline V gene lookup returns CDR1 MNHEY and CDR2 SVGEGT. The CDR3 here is CASSYMGPGVGPLHF. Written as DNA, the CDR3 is TGTGCCAGCAGTTACATGGGACCGGGAGTGGGCCCCCTCCACTTT.

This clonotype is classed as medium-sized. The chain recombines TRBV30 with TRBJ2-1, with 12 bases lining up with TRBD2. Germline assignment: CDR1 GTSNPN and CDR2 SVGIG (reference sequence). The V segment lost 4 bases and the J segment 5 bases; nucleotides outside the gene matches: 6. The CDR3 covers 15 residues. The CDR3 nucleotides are TGTGCCTGGAAGCAGGGACTAGCGGGCCACAATGAGCAGTTCTTC. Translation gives CAWKQGLAGHNEQFF.

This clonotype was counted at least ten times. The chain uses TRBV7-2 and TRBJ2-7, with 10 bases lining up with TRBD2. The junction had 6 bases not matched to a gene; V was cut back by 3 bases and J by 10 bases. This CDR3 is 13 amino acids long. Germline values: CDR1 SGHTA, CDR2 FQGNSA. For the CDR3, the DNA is TGTGCCAGCAGCTTCCAGCGGGAGGGGGAACAGTACTTC. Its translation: CASSFQREGEQYF.

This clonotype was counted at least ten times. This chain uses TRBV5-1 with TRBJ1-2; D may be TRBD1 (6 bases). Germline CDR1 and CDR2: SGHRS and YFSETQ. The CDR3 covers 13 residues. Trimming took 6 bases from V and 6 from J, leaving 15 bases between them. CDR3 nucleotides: TGCGCCAGCACCGATACAGGGAACCATGGCTACACCTTC. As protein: CASTDTGNHGYTF. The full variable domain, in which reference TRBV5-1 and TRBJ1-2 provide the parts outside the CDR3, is KAGVTQTPRYLIKTRGQQVTLSCSPISGHRSVSWYQQTPGQGLQFLFEYFSETQRNKGNFPGRFSGRQFSNSRSEMNVSTLELGDSALYLCASTDTGNHGYTFGSGTRLTVV.

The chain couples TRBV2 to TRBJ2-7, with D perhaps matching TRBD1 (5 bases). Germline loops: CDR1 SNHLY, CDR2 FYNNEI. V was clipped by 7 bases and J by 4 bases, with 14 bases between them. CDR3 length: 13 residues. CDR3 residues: CASKEQEVYEQYF. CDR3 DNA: TGTGCCAGCAAGGAACAGGAAGTATACGAGCAGTACTTC. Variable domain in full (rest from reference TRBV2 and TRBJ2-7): EPEVTQTPSHQVTQMGQEVILRCVPISNHLYFYWYRQILGQKVEFLVSFYNNEISEKSEIFDDQFSVERPDGSNFTLKIRSTKLEDSAMYFCASKEQEVYEQYFGPGTRLTVT.

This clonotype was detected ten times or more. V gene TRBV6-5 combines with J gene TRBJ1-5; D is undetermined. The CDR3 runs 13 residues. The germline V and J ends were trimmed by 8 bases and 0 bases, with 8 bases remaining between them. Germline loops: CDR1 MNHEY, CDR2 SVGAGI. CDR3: CASASYSNQPQHF. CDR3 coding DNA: TGTGCCAGCGCCAGTTATAGCAATCAGCCCCAGCATTTT.

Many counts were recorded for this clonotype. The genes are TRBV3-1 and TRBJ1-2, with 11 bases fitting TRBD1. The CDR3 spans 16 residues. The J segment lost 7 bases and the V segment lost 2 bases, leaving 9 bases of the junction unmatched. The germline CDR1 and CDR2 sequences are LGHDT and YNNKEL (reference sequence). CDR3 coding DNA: TGTGCCAGCAGCCAAACCGGGACAGGGGGGCGGGGTGGCTACACCTTC. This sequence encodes CASSQTGTGGRGGYTF.

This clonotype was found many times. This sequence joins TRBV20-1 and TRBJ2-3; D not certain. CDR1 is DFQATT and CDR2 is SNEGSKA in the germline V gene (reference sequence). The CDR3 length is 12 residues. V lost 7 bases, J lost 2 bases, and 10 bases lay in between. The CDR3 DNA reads TGCAGTGAAAGTGAGAACACAGATACGCAGTATTTT. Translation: CSESENTDTQYF.

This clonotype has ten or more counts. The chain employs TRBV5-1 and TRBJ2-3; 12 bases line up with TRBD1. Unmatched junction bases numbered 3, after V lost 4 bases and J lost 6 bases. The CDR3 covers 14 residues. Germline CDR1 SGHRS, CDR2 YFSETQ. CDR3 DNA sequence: TGCGCCAGCAGCCGGGGACAGGGGGCGGATACGCAGTATTTT. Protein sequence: CASSRGQGADTQYF.

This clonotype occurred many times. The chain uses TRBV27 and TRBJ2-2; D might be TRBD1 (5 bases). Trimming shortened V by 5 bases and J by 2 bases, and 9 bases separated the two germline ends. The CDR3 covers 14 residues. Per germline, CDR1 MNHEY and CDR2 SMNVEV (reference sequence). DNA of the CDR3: TGTGCCAGCAGTAGGACAACAAACACCGGGGAGCTGTTTTTT. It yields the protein CASSRTTNTGELFF.

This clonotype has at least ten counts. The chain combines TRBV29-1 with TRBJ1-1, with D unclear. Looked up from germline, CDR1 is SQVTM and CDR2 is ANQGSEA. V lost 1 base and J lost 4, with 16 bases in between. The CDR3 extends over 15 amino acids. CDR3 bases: TGCAGCGTTGAAGTCCGTTTAGTCACGTTCACTGAAGCTTTCTTT. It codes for CSVEVRLVTFTEAFF.

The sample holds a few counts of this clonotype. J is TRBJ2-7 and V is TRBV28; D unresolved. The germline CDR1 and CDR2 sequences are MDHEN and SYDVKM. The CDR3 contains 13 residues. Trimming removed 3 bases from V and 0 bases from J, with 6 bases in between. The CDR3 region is CASSLGLSYEQYF. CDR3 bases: TGTGCCAGCAGTTTGGGTCTCTCCTACGAGCAGTACTTC.

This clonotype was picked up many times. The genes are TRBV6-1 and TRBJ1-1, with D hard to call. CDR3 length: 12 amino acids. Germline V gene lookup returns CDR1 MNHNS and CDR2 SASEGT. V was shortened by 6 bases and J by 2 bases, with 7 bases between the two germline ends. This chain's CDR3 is CASRGSNTEAFF. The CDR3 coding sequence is TGTGCCAGCAGGGGCAGTAACACTGAAGCTTTCTTT.

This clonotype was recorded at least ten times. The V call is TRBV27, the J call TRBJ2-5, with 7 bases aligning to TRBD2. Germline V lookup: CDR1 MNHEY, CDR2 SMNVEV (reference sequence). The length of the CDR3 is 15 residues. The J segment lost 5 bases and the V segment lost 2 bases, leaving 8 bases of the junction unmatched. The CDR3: CASSLKGRAWETQYF. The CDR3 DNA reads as TGTGCCAGCAGTTTAAAGGGGAGGGCCTGGGAGACCCAGTACTTC.

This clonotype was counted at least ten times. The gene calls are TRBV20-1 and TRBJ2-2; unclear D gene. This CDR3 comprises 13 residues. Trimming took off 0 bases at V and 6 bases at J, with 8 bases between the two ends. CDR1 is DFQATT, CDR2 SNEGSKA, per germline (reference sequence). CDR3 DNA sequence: TGCAGTGCTAGAGATCTTCACCCCGGGGAGCTGTTTTTT. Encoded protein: CSARDLHPGELFF.

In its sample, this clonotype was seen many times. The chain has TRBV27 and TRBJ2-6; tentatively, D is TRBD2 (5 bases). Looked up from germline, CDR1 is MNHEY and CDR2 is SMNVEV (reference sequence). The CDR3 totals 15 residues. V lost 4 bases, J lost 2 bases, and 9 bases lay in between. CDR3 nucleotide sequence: TGTGCCAGCAGTTATGAGAGGGCTGGGGCCAACGTCCTGACTTTC. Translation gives CASSYERAGANVLTF.

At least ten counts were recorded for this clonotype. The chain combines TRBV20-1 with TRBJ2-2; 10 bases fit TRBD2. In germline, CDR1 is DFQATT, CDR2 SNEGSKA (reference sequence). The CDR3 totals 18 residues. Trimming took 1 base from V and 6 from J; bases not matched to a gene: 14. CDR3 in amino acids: CSARGFPASGGGSGELFF. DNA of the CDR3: TGCAGTGCTAGAGGTTTCCCCGCCAGCGGGGGGGGTTCCGGGGAGCTGTTTTTT.

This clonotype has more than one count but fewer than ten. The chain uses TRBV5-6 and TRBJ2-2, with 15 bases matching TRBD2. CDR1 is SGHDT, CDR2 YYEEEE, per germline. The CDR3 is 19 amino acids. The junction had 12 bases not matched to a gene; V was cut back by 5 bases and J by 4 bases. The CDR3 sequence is CASSSSGLAGGLVTGELFF. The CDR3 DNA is TGTGCCAGCAGTTCGTCCGGACTAGCGGGAGGGCTGGTCACCGGGGAGCTGTTTTTT.

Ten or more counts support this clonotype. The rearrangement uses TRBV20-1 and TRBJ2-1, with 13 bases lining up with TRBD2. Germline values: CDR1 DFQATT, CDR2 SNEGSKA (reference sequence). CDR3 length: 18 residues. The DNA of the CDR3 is TGCTCCTTATCCGGGACTAGCGGGACCCCGAGCTCCTACAATGAGCAGTTCTTC. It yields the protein CSLSGTSGTPSSYNEQFF.

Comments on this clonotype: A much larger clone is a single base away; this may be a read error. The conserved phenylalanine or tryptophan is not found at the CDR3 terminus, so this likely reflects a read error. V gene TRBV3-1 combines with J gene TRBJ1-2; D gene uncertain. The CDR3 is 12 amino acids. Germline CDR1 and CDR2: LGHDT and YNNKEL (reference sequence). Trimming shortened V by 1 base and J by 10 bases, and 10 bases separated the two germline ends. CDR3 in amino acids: CASSQGLLPYTC. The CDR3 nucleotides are TGTGCCAGCAGCCAAGGATTGTTACCCTACACCTGC.

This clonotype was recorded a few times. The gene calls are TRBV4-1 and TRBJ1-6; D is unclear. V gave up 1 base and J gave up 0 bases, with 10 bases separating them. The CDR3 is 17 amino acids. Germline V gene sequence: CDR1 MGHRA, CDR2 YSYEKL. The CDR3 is CASSQGAQSSYNSPLHF. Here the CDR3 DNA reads TGCGCCAGCAGCCAAGGTGCTCAGAGCTCCTATAATTCACCCCTCCACTTT.

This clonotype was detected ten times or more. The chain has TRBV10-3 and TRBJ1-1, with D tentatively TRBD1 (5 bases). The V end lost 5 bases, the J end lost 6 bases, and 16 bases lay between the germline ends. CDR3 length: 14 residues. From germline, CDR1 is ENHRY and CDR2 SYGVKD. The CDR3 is CAISRTGSRSEAFF. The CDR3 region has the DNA TGTGCCATCAGTCGAACAGGCTCGCGGTCTGAAGCTTTCTTT.

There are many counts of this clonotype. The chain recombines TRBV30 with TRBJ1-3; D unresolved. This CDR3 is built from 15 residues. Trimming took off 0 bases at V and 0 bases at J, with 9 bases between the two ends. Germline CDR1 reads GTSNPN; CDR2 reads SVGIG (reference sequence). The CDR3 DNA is TGTGCCTGGAGTGTATCACAACTCTCTGGAAACACCATATATTTT. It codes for CAWSVSQLSGNTIYF.

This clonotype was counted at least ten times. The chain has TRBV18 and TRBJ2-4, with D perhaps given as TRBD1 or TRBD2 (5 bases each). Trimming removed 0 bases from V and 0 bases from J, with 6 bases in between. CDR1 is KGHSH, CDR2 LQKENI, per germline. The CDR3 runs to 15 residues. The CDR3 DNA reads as TGTGCCAGCTCACCACCGGGGGTAGCCAAAAACATTCAGTACTTC. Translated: CASSPPGVAKNIQYF.

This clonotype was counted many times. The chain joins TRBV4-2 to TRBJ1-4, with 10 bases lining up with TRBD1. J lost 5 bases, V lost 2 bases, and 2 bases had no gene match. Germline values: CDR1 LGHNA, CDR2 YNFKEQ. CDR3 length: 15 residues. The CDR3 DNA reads TGTGCCAGCAGCCAACCGGGACAGGGGAATGAAAAACTGTTTTTT. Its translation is CASSQPGQGNEKLFF.

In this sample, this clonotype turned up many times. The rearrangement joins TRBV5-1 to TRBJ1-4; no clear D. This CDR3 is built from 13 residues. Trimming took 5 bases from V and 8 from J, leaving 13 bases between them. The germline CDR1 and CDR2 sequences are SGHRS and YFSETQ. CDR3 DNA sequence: TGCGCCAGCAGTGACCGCCTCCACGAAAAACTGTTTTTT. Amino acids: CASSDRLHEKLFF. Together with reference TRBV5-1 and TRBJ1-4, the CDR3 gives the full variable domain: KAGVTQTPRYLIKTRGQQVTLSCSPISGHRSVSWYQQTPGQGLQFLFEYFSETQRNKGNFPGRFSGRQFSNSRSEMNVSTLELGDSALYLCASSDRLHEKLFFGSGTQLSVL.

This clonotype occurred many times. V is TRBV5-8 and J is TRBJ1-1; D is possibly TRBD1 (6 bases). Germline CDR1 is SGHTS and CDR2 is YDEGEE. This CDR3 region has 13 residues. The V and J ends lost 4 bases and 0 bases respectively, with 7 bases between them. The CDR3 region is CASSTGLNTEAFF. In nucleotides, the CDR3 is TGTGCCAGCAGCACAGGGCTGAACACTGAAGCTTTCTTT.

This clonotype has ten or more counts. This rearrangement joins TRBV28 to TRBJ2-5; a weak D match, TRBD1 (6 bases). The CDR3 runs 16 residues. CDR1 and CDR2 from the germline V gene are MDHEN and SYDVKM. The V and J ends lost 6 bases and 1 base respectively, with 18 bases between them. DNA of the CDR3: TGTGCCAGCAGCTCACCCGGGACATCGCTCCAAGAGACCCAGTACTTC. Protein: CASSSPGTSLQETQYF.

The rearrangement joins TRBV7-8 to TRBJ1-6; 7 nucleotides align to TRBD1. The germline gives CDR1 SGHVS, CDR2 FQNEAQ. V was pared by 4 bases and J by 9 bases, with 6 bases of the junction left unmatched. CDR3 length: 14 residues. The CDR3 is CASSSSGGGSPLHF. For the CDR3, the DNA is TGTGCCAGCAGCTCCTCAGGGGGTGGTTCACCCCTCCACTTT.